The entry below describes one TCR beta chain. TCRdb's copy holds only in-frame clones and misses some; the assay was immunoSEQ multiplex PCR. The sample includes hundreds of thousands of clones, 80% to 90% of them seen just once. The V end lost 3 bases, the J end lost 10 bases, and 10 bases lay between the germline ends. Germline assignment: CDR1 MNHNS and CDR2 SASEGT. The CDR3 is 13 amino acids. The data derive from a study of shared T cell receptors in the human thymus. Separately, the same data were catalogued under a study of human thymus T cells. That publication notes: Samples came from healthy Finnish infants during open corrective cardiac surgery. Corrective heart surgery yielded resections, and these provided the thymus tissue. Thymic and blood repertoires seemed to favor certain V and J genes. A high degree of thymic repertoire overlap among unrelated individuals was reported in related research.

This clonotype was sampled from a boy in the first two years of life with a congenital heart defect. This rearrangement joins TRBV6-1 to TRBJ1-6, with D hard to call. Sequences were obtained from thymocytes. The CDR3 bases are TGTGCCAGCAGTGAGAACCCCGGGTCACCCCTCCACTTT. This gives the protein CASSENPGSPLHF.